In its sample, the clone carrying this T cell receptor (beta chain) was seen many times. The antigen is undetermined. The data originate from a study of early T cells in non-severe SARS-CoV-2 infection. Study background: With bulk RNA from unsorted whole blood as input, sequencing yielded unpaired chains. General observations from the study: VDJdb-based matching was biased toward anti-spike CD8 responses and missed private and CD4 specificities.

Individual cDNA molecules received unique molecular identifiers during library preparation. TCRdb itself ran the 5' RACE reads through MiXCR, one entry per CDR3 protein. The sample lists some 97,000 distinct CDR3 sequences; roughly 9.6% were seen once. The sample consisted of whole blood, taken at baseline. The receptor was derived from an adult who was a healthcare worker with PCR-confirmed SARS-CoV-2 infection or an uninfected control (not recorded which).

The CDR3 DNA is TGTGCCAGCAGCCCGGGACAGAGCTCCTACAATGAGCAGTTCTTC. This sequence encodes CASSPGQSSYNEQFF. The V call is TRBV3-1, the J call TRBJ2-1; 7 positions agree with TRBD1. This CDR3 is 15 amino acids long. Per germline, CDR1 LGHDT and CDR2 YNNKEL (reference sequence). Losses at the gene ends were 4 bases for V and 0 bases for J; bases not matched to a gene: 3.